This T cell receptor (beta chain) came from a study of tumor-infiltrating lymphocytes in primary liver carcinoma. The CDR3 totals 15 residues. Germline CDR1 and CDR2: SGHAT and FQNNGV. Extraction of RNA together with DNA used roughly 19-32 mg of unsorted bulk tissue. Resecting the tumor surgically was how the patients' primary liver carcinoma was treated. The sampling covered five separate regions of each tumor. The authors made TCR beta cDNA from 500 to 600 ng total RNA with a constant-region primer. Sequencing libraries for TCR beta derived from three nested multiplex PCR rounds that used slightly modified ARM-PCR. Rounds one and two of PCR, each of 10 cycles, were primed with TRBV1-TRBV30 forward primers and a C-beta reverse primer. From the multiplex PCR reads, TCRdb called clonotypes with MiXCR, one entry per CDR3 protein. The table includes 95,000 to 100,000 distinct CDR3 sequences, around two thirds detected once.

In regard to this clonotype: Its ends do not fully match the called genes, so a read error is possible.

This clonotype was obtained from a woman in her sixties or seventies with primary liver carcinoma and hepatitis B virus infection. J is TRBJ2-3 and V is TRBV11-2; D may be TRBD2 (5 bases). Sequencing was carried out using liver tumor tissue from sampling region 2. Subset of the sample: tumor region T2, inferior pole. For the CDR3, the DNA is TGTGCCAGAAGCTTTGGGATACCCCCGGGGGATACGCAGTATTTT. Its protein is CARSFGIPPGDTQYF.